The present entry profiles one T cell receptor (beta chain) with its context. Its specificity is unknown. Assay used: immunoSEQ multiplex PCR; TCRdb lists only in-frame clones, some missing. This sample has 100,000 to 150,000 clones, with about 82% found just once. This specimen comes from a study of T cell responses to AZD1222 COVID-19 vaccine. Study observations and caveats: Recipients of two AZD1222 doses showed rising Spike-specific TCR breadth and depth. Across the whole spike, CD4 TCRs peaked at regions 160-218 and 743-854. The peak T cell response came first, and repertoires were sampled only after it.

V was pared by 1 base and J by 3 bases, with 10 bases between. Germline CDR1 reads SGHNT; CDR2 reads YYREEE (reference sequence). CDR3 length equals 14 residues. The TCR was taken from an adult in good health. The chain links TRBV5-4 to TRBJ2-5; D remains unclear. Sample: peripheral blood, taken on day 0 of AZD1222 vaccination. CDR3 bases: TGTGCCAGCAGCTTGAATCGGCAGAAAGAGACCCAGTACTTC. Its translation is CASSLNRQKETQYF. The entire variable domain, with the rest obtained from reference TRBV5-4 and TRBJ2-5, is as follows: ETGVTQSPTHLIKTRGQQVTLRCSSQSGHNTVSWYQQALGQGPQFIFQYYREEENGRGNFPPRFSGLQFPNYSSELNVNALELDDSALYLCASSLNRQKETQYFGPGTRLLVL.